The 5 T cell receptor beta chains given below trace back to one sample, sequenced in a study of cytomegalovirus exposure and HLA in healthy donors. TCRdb keeps only in-frame clones here, not all; method: immunoSEQ multiplex PCR. The sample contains over 150,000 clones, 86% of which appear only once. Sequencing was performed on PBMCs. The receptors were gathered from a man aged 18 to 29 in good health and CMV-seropositive.

The rearrangement joins TRBV9 to TRBJ1-1; 7 nucleotides line up with TRBD1. CDR1 is SGDLS and CDR2 is YYNGEE in the germline V gene. Germline trimming cut 1 base from V and 0 bases from J; bases unmatched to any gene: 3. This CDR3 is 15 amino acids long. The CDR3 spells CASSVSTGVNTEAFF. The CDR3 DNA follows: TGTGCCAGCAGCGTATCTACAGGGGTGAACACTGAAGCTTTCTTT.

The V call is TRBV10-3, the J call TRBJ2-7; D possibly corresponds to TRBD1 (6 bases). The CDR3 loop spans 16 amino acids. The germline V gene encodes CDR1 ENHRY and CDR2 SYGVKD. The ends were cut back, 3 bases at V and 0 bases at J, with 15 bases in the middle. The CDR3 here is CAISERSGTYSYEQYF. CDR3 in DNA: TGTGCCATCAGTGAAAGGTCGGGGACATACTCCTACGAGCAGTACTTC.

The chain uses TRBV13 and TRBJ2-5; 8 bases fit TRBD1. This CDR3 has 17 amino acids. Per the germline V gene, CDR1 is PRHDT and CDR2 is FYEKMQ (reference sequence). After removal of 0 bases from V and 2 bases from J, the junction contained 8 bases not matched to a gene. The CDR3 region has the DNA TGTGCCAGCAGCTTAGGCCGGACAGGGAGAGGGCAAGAGACCCAGTACTTC. Translation: CASSLGRTGRGQETQYF. Full variable domain (rest looked up from reference TRBV13 and TRBJ2-5): AAGVIQSPRHLIKEKRETATLKCYPIPRHDTVYWYQQGPGQDPQFLISFYEKMQSDKGSIPDRFSAQQFSDYHSELNMSSLELGDSALYFCASSLGRTGRGQETQYFGPGTRLLVL.

The V and J genes are TRBV27 and TRBJ2-7; tentatively, D is TRBD1 (6 bases). Germline CDR1 MNHEY, CDR2 SMNVEV (reference sequence). CDR3 length: 13 amino acids. V lost 6 bases and J lost 1, with 10 bases in between. The DNA of the CDR3 is TGTGCCAGCAGCCCCAGGGGTTCCTACGAGCAGTACTTC. This translates into CASSPRGSYEQYF.

V is TRBV5-6 and J is TRBJ1-1; 7 nucleotides agree with TRBD1. Trimming took 1 base from V and 2 from J; bases not matched to a gene: 5. Germline values: CDR1 SGHDT, CDR2 YYEEEE. CDR3 length: 15 residues. The CDR3: CASSLYPGGNTEAFF. CDR3 nucleotide sequence: TGTGCCAGCAGCTTGTATCCAGGGGGAAACACTGAAGCTTTCTTT.